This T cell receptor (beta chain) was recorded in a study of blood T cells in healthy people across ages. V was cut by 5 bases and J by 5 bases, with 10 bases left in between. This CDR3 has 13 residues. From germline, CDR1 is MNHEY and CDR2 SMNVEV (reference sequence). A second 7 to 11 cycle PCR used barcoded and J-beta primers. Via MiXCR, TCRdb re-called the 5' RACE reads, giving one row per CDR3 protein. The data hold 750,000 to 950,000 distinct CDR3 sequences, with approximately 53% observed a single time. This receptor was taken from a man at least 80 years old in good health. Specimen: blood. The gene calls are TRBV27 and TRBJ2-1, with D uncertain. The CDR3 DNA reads TGTGCCAGCAGTGGTTGGCGTAACAATGAGCAGTTCTTC. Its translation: CASSGWRNNEQFF.